Listed below are T cell receptor beta chains from one sample, sequenced in a study of T cell repertoires and HLA-DP antigens. These receptors' targets are unknown. The repertoire was sequenced with immunoSEQ multiplex PCR; TCRdb's copy has only in-frame clones and lacks some. The sample lists some 110,000 clones, about 92% occurring once. Sequencing used CD4+ T cells from PBMCs. The receptors come from a woman under 30 in good health and CMV-seronegative. Each CDR3 is given with its conserved first and last residue. D genes are given only for firm matches. Part of the rows lack a size; the others show once, few, many or a class for expanded clones.

CDR3 protein: CASSLTGNYGYTF
CDR3 DNA: TGTGCCAGCAGCCTAACAGGGAACTATGGCTACACCTTC
D gene: NA
V gene: TRBV28
clone size: once
J gene: TRBJ1-2

CDR3 protein: CASSLEGGRAFYGYTF
CDR3 DNA: TGTGCCAGCAGTTTGGAGGGGGGACGGGCATTCTATGGCTACACCTTC
D gene: NA
V gene: TRBV28
clone size: NA
J gene: TRBJ1-2

CDR3 protein: CASSLELAGAQETQYF
CDR3 DNA: TGTGCCAGCAGCTTAGAGTTAGCGGGGGCACAAGAGACCCAGTACTTC
D gene: TRBD2
V gene: TRBV7-9
clone size: NA
J gene: TRBJ2-5

CDR3 protein: CASSWDREYGYTF
CDR3 DNA: TGTGCCAGCAGCTGGGACAGAGAGTATGGCTACACCTTC
D gene: TRBD1
V gene: TRBV6-5
clone size: NA
J gene: TRBJ1-2

CDR3 protein: CASSQLGGAMNTEAFF
CDR3 DNA: TGCGCCAGCAGCCAGCTAGGTGGGGCCATGAACACTGAAGCTTTCTTT
D gene: NA
V gene: TRBV4-1
clone size: NA
J gene: TRBJ1-1

CDR3 protein: CASSRVPGTSGGANLNEQFF
CDR3 DNA: TGTGCCAGCAGCAGAGTACCCGGGACTAGCGGGGGGGCCAATCTCAATGAGCAGTTCTTC
D gene: TRBD2
V gene: TRBV5-5
clone size: NA
J gene: TRBJ2-1

CDR3 protein: CASTPQGGQEEQYF
CDR3 DNA: TGCGCCAGCACCCCACAGGGGGGTCAAGAGGAGCAGTACTTC
D gene: TRBD1
V gene: TRBV5-1
clone size: NA
J gene: TRBJ2-7

CDR3 protein: CASSSGLAGTGQFF
CDR3 DNA: TGTGCCAGCAGTTCCGGACTAGCGGGGACTGGGCAGTTCTTC
D gene: TRBD2
V gene: TRBV6-5
clone size: NA
J gene: TRBJ2-1

CDR3 protein: CSVRTGGYEQYF
CDR3 DNA: TGCAGCGTCAGGACAGGGGGCTACGAGCAGTACTTC
D gene: TRBD1
V gene: TRBV29-1
clone size: NA
J gene: TRBJ2-7

CDR3 protein: CASSAQGNIPQGNEKLFF
CDR3 DNA: TGTGCCAGCAGTGCTCAGGGAAATATACCCCAGGGAAATGAAAAACTGTTTTTT
D gene: NA
V gene: TRBV2
clone size: NA
J gene: TRBJ1-4

CDR3 protein: CASSAGTLTGELFF
CDR3 DNA: TGTGCCAGCAGCGCCGGGACCCTCACCGGGGAGCTGTTTTTT
D gene: NA
V gene: TRBV9
clone size: NA
J gene: TRBJ2-2

CDR3 protein: CASSLGRQGSNTEAFF
CDR3 DNA: TGTGCCAGCAGCCTAGGGAGACAGGGGTCGAACACTGAAGCTTTCTTT
D gene: NA
V gene: TRBV21-1
clone size: once
J gene: TRBJ1-1

CDR3 protein: CASSLLDSEGEKLFF
CDR3 DNA: TGTGCCAGCTCACTACTGGACAGCGAGGGCGAAAAACTGTTTTTT
D gene: NA
V gene: TRBV18
clone size: NA
J gene: TRBJ1-4

CDR3 protein: CASSPDREGYGYTF
CDR3 DNA: TGTGCCAGCTCACCGGACAGGGAAGGCTATGGCTACACCTTC
D gene: TRBD1
V gene: TRBV18
clone size: NA
J gene: TRBJ1-2

CDR3 protein: CASTPEGGMNQPQHF
CDR3 DNA: TGTGCCAGCACCCCTGAAGGGGGAATGAATCAGCCCCAGCATTTT
D gene: NA
V gene: TRBV2
clone size: NA
J gene: TRBJ1-5

CDR3 protein: CASSQITTGGARNEQFF
CDR3 DNA: TGTGCCAGCTCACAAATAACGACAGGGGGCGCGAGGAATGAGCAGTTCTTC
D gene: TRBD1
V gene: TRBV18
clone size: NA
J gene: TRBJ2-1

CDR3 protein: CTSSQDRGRTGERYF
CDR3 DNA: TGCACCAGCAGCCAGGACCGTGGGAGGACCGGCGAGCGGTACTTC
D gene: NA
V gene: TRBV1
clone size: NA
J gene: TRBJ2-7

CDR3 protein: CASSSLAGGYQETQYF
CDR3 DNA: TGTGCCAGCAGCTCCCTAGCGGGGGGCTACCAAGAGACCCAGTACTTC
D gene: TRBD2
V gene: TRBV7-2
clone size: NA
J gene: TRBJ2-5

CDR3 protein: CAWSFGTGTGELFF
CDR3 DNA: TGTGCCTGGAGTTTTGGGACAGGGACCGGGGAGCTGTTTTTT
D gene: TRBD1
V gene: TRBV30
clone size: NA
J gene: TRBJ2-2

CDR3 protein: CASSIDSYRAANEKLFF
CDR3 DNA: TGTGCCAGTAGTATAGACTCGTACAGGGCGGCTAATGAAAAACTGTTTTTT
D gene: NA
V gene: TRBV19
clone size: NA
J gene: TRBJ1-4

CDR3 protein: CASSLTQYGYTF
CDR3 DNA: TGTGCCAGCAGTTTGACTCAGTATGGCTACACCTTC
D gene: NA
V gene: TRBV28
clone size: NA
J gene: TRBJ1-2

CDR3 protein: CASSQELAGGNEQYF
CDR3 DNA: TGTGCCAGCAGCCAAGAACTAGCGGGAGGAAACGAGCAGTACTTC
D gene: TRBD2
V gene: TRBV4-2
clone size: NA
J gene: TRBJ2-7

CDR3 protein: CASSVAFALAGSSDTQYF
CDR3 DNA: TGTGCCAGCAGCGTAGCCTTCGCCCTAGCGGGATCCTCAGATACGCAGTATTTT
D gene: TRBD2
V gene: TRBV9
clone size: few
J gene: TRBJ2-3

CDR3 protein: CASSQDGWGGYTF
CDR3 DNA: TGTGCCAGCAGTCAGGACGGTTGGGGGGGCTACACCTTC
D gene: NA
V gene: TRBV6-5
clone size: NA
J gene: TRBJ1-2

CDR3 protein: CASRGPFTSVNEQFF
CDR3 DNA: TGTGCCAGCAGAGGACCTTTTACTAGCGTCAATGAGCAGTTCTTC
D gene: TRBD2
V gene: TRBV2
clone size: NA
J gene: TRBJ2-1

CDR3 protein: CASSYSGPAGNQPQHF
CDR3 DNA: TGTGCCAGCAGTTACTCGGGCCCCGCGGGCAATCAGCCCCAGCATTTT
D gene: NA
V gene: TRBV6-5
clone size: NA
J gene: TRBJ1-5

CDR3 protein: CAISESGGGGPEAFF
CDR3 DNA: TGTGCCATCAGTGAGTCCGGCGGGGGAGGACCTGAAGCTTTCTTT
D gene: NA
V gene: TRBV10-3
clone size: once
J gene: TRBJ1-1

CDR3 protein: CASIRDSYGELFF
CDR3 DNA: TGTGCCAGCATCCGGGATAGCTACGGGGAGCTGTTTTTT
D gene: NA
V gene: TRBV7-2
clone size: once
J gene: TRBJ2-2

CDR3 protein: CASSPLGQANQPQHF
CDR3 DNA: TGTGCCAGCTCACCTCTTGGGCAGGCTAATCAGCCCCAGCATTTT
D gene: NA
V gene: TRBV18
clone size: NA
J gene: TRBJ1-5

CDR3 protein: CASSLGGGWGQGGYTF
CDR3 DNA: TGTGCCAGCAGCCTGGGAGGGGGTTGGGGGCAAGGAGGCTACACCTTC
D gene: NA
V gene: TRBV7-2
clone size: once
J gene: TRBJ1-2

CDR3 protein: CASSERVLAGGRSYEQYF
CDR3 DNA: TGTGCCAGCAGCGAAAGAGTCCTAGCGGGGGGTAGAAGCTACGAGCAGTACTTC
D gene: TRBD2
V gene: TRBV11-2
clone size: NA
J gene: TRBJ2-7

CDR3 protein: CASSLLAASGSYEQYF
CDR3 DNA: TGTGCCAGCAGCTTACTCGCGGCTAGCGGATCCTACGAGCAGTACTTC
D gene: TRBD2
V gene: TRBV7-3
clone size: NA
J gene: TRBJ2-7

CDR3 protein: CASSLSLGPGNIQYF
CDR3 DNA: TGTGCCAGCAGCTTATCTCTGGGGCCGGGAAACATTCAGTACTTC
D gene: NA
V gene: TRBV7-2
clone size: NA
J gene: TRBJ2-4

CDR3 protein: CASSLRSNQPQHF
CDR3 DNA: TGTGCCAGCAGCTTACGGTCTAATCAGCCCCAGCATTTT
D gene: NA
V gene: TRBV7-2
clone size: NA
J gene: TRBJ1-5

CDR3 protein: CASRAGRGEKLFF
CDR3 DNA: TGTGCCAGTAGAGCAGGAAGGGGGGAAAAACTGTTTTTT
D gene: NA
V gene: TRBV28
clone size: NA
J gene: TRBJ1-4